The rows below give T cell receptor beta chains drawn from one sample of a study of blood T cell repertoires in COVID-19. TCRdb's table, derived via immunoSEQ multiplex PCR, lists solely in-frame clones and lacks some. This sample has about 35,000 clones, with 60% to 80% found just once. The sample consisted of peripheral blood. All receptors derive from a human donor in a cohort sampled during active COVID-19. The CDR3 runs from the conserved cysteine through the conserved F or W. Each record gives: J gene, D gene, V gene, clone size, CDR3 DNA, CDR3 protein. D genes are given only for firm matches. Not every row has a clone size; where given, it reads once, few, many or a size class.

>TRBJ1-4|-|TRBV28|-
TGTGCCAGCAGTCCCACACTGGGAGCTAATGAAAAACTGTTTTTT
CASSPTLGANEKLFF
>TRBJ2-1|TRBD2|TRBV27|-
TGTGCCAGCAGTTTTCATCCCGGGACTAGCGGGAGGGCCGGGAATGAGCAGTTCTTC
CASSFHPGTSGRAGNEQFF
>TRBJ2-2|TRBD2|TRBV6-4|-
TGTGCCAGCAGTGACTCGCCACTAGCGGGGGGATCCGGGGAGCTGTTTTTT
CASSDSPLAGGSGELFF
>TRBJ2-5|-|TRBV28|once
TGTGCCAGCAGTCGACCGGGAGTAGGAGAGACCCAGTACTTC
CASSRPGVGETQYF
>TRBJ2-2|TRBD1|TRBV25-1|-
TGTGCCAGCAGTGAACAGGGGGCGCGTGTAGGGGAGCTGTTTTTT
CASSEQGARVGELFF
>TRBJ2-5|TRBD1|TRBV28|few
TGTGCCAGCAGCGCCCACAGGGGCCAAGAGACCCAGTACTTC
CASSAHRGQETQYF
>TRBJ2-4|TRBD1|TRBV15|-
TGTGCCACCAGCAGAGATTCAGGGGGCGCGAACATTCAGTACTTC
CATSRDSGGANIQYF
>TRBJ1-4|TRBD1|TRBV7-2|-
TGTGCCAGCAAACCCGGGACAGGGAATGAAAAACTGTTTTTT
CASKPGTGNEKLFF
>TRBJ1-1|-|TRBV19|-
TGTGCCAGTAGTATTCCCCAGAACACTGAAGCTTTCTTT
CASSIPQNTEAFF
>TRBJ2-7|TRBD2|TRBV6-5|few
TGTGCCAGCAGGACCACAAGCGGGGGACCCTACGAGCAGTACTTC
CASRTTSGGPYEQYF
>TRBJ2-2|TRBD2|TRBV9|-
TGTGCCAGCAGCGGGTGGCTAGCGGGAGACACCGGGGAGCTGTTTTTT
CASSGWLAGDTGELFF
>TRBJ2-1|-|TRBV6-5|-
TGTGCCAGCAACAGCTACTACAATGAGCAGTTCTTC
CASNSYYNEQFF
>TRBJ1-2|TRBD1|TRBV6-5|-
TGTGCCAGCAGGCCCGGCGGACAGGGGGAACGTGGCTACACCTTC
CASRPGGQGERGYTF
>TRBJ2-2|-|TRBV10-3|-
TGTGCCATCAGTGATGGGGGAGGATCGAACACCGGGGAGCTGTTTTTT
CAISDGGGSNTGELFF
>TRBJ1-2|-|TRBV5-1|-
TGCGCCAGCAGCTTAAACAGGGCAAGGGACTATGGCTACACCTTC
CASSLNRARDYGYTF
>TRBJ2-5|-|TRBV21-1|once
TGTGCCAGCAGCAGAGTCCCGGGACAGACACAAGAGACCCAGTACTTC
CASSRVPGQTQETQYF
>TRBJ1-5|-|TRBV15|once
TGTGCCACCAGCAGAGACAGGGATAGGAATCAGCCCCAGCATTTT
CATSRDRDRNQPQHF
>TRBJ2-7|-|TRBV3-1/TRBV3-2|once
TGTGCCAGCAGCCAAGAGAGGAGTTACGAGCAGTACTTC
CASSQERSYEQYF
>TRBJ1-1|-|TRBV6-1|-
TGTGCCAGCAGTGAAAGAGGGGGCACTGAAGCTTTCTTT
CASSERGGTEAFF
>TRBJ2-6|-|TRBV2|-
TGTGCCAGCAGTGACCTTCCCGTAGCAATATCTGGGGCCAACGTCCTGACTTTC
CASSDLPVAISGANVLTF
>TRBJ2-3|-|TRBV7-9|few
TGTGCCAGCAGCCCAACAAGTAGCACAGATACGCAGTATTTT
CASSPTSSTDTQYF
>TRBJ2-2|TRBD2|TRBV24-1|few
TGTGCCACCAGCCCCCCCGGGGGTAGCGGGGCCGGGGAGCTGTTTTTT
CATSPPGGSGAGELFF